This T cell receptor (beta chain) came from a study of blood T cell repertoires in COVID-19. Study at large: The cDNA or gDNA used as material had been derived from T cells, B-cell-depleted T cells, or PBMCs.

Deletions cut 5 bases from V and 9 bases from J, with 12 bases between. Germline lookup yields CDR1 SGHKS and CDR2 YYEKEE (reference sequence). The CDR3 runs to 12 residues. Study processing details: Estimates of nucleated cell counts were drawn from the amplification of reference gene primers. The protocol was immunoSEQ multiplex PCR, while the TCRdb copy is restricted to in-frame clones and leaves out a portion. That table gives V, J and clone size, and the DNA gave D and trimming. The table includes 270,000 or so clones, about four fifths detected once. Sequencing used peripheral blood. This TCR was recovered from a woman under 30 with acute or convalescent COVID-19. The V gene is TRBV5-5, the J gene TRBJ2-1; possible D gene TRBD2, 6 bases. This CDR3 is CASSPDSGEQFF. The CDR3 DNA reads TGTGCCAGCAGTCCCGATAGCGGTGAGCAGTTCTTC.